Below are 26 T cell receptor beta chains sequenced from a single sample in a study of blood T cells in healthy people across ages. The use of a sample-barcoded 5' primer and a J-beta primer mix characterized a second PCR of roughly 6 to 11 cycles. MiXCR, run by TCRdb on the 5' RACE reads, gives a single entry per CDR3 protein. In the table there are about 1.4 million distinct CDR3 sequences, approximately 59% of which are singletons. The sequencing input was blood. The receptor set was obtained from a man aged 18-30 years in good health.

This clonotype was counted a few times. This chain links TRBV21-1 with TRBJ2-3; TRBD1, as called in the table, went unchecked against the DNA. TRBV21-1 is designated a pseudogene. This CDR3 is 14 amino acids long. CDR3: CASSFTGGADTQYF. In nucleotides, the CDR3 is TGTGCCAGCAGCTTTACAGGGGGCGCAGATACGCAGTATTTT.

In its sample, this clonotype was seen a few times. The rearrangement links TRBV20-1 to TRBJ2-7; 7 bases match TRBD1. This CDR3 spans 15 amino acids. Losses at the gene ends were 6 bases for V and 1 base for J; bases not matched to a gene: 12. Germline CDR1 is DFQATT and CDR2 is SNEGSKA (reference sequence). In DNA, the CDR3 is TGCAGTGCCACCCCGGGACAGCGGCCGTCCTACGAGCAGTACTTC. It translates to CSATPGQRPSYEQYF.

The DNA of the CDR3 is TGCAGCGGGACTAGCGGGGCCGCCTACGAGCAGTACTTC. This translates into CSGTSGAAYEQYF. The chain links TRBV29-1 to TRBJ2-7; 12 bases agree with TRBD2. This CDR3 is 13 amino acids long. From germline, CDR1 is SQVTM and CDR2 ANQGSEA. With 7 bases clipped from V and 2 bases from J, the junction kept 3 bases outside the gene matches.

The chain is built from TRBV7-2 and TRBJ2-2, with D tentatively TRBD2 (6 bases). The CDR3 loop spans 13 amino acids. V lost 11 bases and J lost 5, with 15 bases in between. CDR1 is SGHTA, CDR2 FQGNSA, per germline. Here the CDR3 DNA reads TGTGCCGGGGGGTTCCAGGCGACCGGGGAGCTGTTTTTT. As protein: CAGGFQATGELFF.

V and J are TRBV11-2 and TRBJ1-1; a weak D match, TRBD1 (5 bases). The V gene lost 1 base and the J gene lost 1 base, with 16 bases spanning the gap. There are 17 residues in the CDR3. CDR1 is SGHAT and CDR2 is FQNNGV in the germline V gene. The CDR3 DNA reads TGTGCCAGCAGCTTAGGTTACCCGGGGCAGAGGAACACTGAAGCTTTCTTT. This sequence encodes CASSLGYPGQRNTEAFF.

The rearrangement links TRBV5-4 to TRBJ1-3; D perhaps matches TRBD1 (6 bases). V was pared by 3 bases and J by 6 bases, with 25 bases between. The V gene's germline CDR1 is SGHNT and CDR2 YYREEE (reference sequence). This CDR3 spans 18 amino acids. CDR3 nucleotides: TGTGCCAGCAGCTGGCGGGACACCTTCCAGGGAGGGTTAAACACCATATATTTT. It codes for CASSWRDTFQGGLNTIYF. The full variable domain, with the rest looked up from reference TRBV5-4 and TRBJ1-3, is ETGVTQSPTHLIKTRGQQVTLRCSSQSGHNTVSWYQQALGQGPQFIFQYYREEENGRGNFPPRFSGLQFPNYSSELNVNALELDDSALYLCASSWRDTFQGGLNTIYFGEGSWLTVV.

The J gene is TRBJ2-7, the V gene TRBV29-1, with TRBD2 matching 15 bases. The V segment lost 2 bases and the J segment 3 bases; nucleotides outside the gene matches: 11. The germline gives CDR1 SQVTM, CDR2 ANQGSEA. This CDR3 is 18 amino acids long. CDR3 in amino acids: CSVESKGLAGGSDYEQYF. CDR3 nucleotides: TGCAGCGTTGAATCAAAAGGACTAGCGGGAGGGAGTGACTACGAGCAGTACTTC.

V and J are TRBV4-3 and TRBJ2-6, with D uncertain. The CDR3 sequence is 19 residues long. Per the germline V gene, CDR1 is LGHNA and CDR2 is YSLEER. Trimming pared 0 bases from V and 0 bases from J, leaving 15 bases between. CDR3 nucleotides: TGCGCCAGCAGCCAAGATATACGGCCGAAGTACTCTGGGGCCAACGTCCTGACTTTC. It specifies CASSQDIRPKYSGANVLTF.

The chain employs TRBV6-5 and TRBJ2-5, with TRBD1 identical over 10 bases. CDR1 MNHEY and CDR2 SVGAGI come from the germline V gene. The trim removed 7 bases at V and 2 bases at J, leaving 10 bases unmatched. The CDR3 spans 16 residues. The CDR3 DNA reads TGTGCCAGCATGGTTCGGGACAGGGGACGTCAAGAGACCCAGTACTTC. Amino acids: CASMVRDRGRQETQYF.

The CDR3 DNA follows: TGTGCCAGCAGCCGACGGGGGGGAGCCAAAAACATTCAGTACTTC. This translates into CASSRRGGAKNIQYF. The J gene is TRBJ2-4, the V gene TRBV13; 8 bases agree with TRBD2. Per the germline V gene, CDR1 is PRHDT and CDR2 is FYEKMQ (reference sequence). The CDR3 sequence is 15 residues long. The V and J ends lost 5 bases and 0 bases, in that order; junction bases with no gene match: 3.

CDR3 protein: CASSDSGTSGEQFF. For the CDR3, the DNA is TGTGCCAGCAGTGACTCGGGGACCTCCGGTGAGCAGTTCTTC. The chain has TRBV6-4 and TRBJ2-1; D is perhaps TRBD1 or TRBD2 (5 bases each). From germline, CDR1 is MRHNA and CDR2 SNTAGT. The CDR3 spans 14 residues. With 0 bases removed from V and 9 bases from J, the gap between germline ends came to 12 bases.

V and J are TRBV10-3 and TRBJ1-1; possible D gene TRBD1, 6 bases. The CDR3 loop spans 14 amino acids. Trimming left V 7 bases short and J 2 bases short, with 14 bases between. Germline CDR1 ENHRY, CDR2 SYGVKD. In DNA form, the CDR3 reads TGTGCCATCAATTCAGGGGCATCTAACACTGAAGCTTTCTTT. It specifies CAINSGASNTEAFF.

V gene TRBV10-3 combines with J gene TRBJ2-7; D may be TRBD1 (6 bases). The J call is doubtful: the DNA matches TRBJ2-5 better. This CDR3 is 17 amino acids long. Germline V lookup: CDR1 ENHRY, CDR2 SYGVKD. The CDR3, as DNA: TGTGCCATCAGTGGTCGGGGACAAGGGGAGTGGAGAGAGACCCAGTACTTC. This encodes CAISGRGQGEWRETQYF.

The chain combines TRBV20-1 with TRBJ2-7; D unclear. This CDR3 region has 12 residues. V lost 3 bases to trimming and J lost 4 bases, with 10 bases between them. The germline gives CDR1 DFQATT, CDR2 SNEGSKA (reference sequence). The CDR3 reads CSASAVTYEQYF. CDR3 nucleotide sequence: TGCAGTGCTAGTGCGGTCACGTACGAGCAGTACTTC.

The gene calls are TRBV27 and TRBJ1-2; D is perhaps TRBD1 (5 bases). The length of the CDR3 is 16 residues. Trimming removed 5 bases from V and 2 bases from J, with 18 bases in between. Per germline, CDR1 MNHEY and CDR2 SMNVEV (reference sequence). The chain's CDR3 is CASSPPAGRENYGYTF. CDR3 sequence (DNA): TGTGCCAGCAGTCCACCGGCGGGCAGGGAGAACTATGGCTACACCTTC.

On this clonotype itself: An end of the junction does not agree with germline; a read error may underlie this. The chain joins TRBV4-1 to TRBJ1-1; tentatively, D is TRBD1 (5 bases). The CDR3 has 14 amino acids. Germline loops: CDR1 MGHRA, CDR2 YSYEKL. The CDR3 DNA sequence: TGTGCCAGCAGCCAAACCCAGGGCAACACTGAAGCTTTCTTT. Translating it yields CASSQTQGNTEAFF.

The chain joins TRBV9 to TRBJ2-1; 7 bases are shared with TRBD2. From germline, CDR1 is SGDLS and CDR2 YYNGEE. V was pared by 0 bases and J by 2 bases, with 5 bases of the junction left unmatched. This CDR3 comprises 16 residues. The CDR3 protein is CASSVGGRVAYNEQFF. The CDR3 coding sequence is TGTGCCAGCAGCGTAGGTGGGAGGGTGGCCTACAATGAGCAGTTCTTC.

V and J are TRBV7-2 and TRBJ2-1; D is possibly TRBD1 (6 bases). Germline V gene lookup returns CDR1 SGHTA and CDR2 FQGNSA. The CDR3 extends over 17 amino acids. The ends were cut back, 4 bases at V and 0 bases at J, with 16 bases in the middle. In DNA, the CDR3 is TGTGCCAGCAGCTCGTCGACAGGTAGTAGCTCCTACAATGAGCAGTTCTTC. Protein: CASSSSTGSSSYNEQFF.

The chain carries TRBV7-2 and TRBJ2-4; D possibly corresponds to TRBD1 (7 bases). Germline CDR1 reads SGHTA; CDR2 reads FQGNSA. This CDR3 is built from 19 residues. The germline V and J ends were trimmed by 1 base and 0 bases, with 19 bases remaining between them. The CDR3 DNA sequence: TGTGCCAGCAGCTTAGGGGGCGGGACAGCTGACATAGCCAAAAACATTCAGTACTTC. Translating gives CASSLGGGTADIAKNIQYF. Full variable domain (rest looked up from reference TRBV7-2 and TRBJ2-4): GAGVSQSPSNKVTEKGKDVELRCDPISGHTALYWYRQSLGQGLEFLIYFQGNSAPDKSGLPSDRFSAERTGGSVSTLTIQRTQQEDSAVYLCASSLGGGTADIAKNIQYFGAGTRLSVL.

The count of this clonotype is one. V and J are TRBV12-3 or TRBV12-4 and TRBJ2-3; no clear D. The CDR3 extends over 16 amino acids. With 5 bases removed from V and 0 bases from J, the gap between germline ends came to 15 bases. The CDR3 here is CASSPEWKLSTDTQYF. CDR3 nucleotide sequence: TGTGCCAGCAGTCCCGAATGGAAACTTAGCACAGATACGCAGTATTTT.

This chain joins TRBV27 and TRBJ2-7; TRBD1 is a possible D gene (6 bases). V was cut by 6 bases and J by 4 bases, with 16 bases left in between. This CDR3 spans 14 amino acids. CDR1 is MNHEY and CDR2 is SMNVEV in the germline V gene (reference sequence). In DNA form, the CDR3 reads TGTGCCAGCAGCCCGGGACATAAGAATTACGAGCAGTACTTC. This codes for CASSPGHKNYEQYF.

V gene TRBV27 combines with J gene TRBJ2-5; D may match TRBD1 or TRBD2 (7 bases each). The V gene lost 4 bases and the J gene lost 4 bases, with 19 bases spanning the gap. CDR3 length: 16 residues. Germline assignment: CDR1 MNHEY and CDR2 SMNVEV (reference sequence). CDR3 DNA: TGTGCCAGCAGTTCCTACAGGGGAGGGGGGGGAGAGACCCAGTACTTC. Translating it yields CASSSYRGGGGETQYF.

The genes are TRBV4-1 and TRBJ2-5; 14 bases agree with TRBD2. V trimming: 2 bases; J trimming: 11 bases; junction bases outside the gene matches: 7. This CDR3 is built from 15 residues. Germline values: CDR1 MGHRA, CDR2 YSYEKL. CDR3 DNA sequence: TGCGCCAGCAGCCAACGGGGACTAGCGGGAGATGAGCAGTACTTC. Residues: CASSQRGLAGDEQYF.

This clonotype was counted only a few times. The CDR3 sequence is CSAQIPGLAGGSLYEQYF. CDR3 nucleotides: TGCAGTGCTCAAATCCCGGGACTAGCGGGGGGAAGTTTGTACGAGCAGTACTTC. The J gene is TRBJ2-5, the V gene TRBV20-1, with 15 bases matching TRBD2. The DNA end lines up better with TRBJ2-7; the J call may be wrong. The germline V gene has CDR1 DFQATT and CDR2 SNEGSKA (reference sequence). The CDR3 runs to 18 residues.

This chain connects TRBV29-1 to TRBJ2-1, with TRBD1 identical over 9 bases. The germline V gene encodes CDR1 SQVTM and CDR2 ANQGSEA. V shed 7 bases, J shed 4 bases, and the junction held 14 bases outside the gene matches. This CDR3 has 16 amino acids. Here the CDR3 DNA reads TGCAGCGGATGTGGGACAGGGTTTTTTGAATACAATGAGCAGTTCTTC. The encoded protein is CSGCGTGFFEYNEQFF.

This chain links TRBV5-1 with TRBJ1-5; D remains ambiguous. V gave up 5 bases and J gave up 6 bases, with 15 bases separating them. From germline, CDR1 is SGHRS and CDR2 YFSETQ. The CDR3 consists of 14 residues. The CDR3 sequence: CASRSEPRSQPQHF. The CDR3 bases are TGCGCCAGCAGATCGGAGCCCCGGAGTCAGCCCCAGCATTTT. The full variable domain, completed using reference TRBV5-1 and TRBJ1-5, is KAGVTQTPRYLIKTRGQQVTLSCSPISGHRSVSWYQQTPGQGLQFLFEYFSETQRNKGNFPGRFSGRQFSNSRSEMNVSTLELGDSALYLCASRSEPRSQPQHFGDGTRLSIL.